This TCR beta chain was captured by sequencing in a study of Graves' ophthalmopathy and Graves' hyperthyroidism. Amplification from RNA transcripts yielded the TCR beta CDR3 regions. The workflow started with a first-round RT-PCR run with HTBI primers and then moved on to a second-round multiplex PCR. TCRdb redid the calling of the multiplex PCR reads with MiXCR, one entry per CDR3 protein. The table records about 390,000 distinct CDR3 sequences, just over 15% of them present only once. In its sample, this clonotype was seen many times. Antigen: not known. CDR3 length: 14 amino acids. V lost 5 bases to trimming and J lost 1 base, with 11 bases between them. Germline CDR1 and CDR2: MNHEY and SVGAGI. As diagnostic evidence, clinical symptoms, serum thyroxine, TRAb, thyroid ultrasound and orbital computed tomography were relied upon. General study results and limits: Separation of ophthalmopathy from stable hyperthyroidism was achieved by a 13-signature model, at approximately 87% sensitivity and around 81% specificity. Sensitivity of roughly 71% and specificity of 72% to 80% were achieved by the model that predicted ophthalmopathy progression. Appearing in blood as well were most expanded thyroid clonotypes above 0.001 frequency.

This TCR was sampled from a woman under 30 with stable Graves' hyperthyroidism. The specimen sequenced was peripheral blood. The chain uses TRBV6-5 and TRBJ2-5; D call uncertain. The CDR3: CASSRPPPQETQYF. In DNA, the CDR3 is TGTGCCAGCAGTAGGCCCCCTCCCCAAGAGACCCAGTACTTC.